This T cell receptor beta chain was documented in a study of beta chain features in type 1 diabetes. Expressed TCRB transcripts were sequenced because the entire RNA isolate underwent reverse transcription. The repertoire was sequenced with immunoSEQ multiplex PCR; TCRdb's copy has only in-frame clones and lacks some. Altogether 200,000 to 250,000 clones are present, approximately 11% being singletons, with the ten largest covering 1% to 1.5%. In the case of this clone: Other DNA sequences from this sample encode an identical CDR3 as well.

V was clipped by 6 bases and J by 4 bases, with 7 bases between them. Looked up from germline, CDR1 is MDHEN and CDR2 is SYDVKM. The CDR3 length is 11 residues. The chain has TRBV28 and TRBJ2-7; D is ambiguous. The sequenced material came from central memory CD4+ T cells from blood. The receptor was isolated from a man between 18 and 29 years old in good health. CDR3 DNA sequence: TGTGCCAGCAGCCGTGTATACGAGCAGTACTTC. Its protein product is CASSRVYEQYF.